One and the same sample provided the 8 T cell receptor beta chains below, sequenced in a study of OX40 agonist ivuxolimab in advanced cancers. Clones were sequenced by immunoSEQ multiplex PCR, and TCRdb holds only the in-frame ones, with some missing. The sample comprises about 75,000 clones, approximately 90% of which are singletons, and about 8% rests with the top ten. The starting material was CD4+ or CD8+ T cells sorted from blood, obtained in a trial of the OX40 agonist ivuxolimab. The receptors come from an adult with an advanced solid tumor such as melanoma, head and neck, liver or kidney cancer.

The genes are TRBV5-4 and TRBJ2-5, with D unresolved. CDR3 length: 13 residues. Per germline, CDR1 SGHNT and CDR2 YYREEE (reference sequence). The V and J ends lost 5 bases and 1 base respectively, with 9 bases between them. The CDR3 DNA reads as TGTGCCAGCAGGGCCGCGGCCCAAGAGACCCAGTACTTC. Encoded protein: CASRAAAQETQYF.

Only one count was recorded for this clone. The genes are TRBV19 and TRBJ2-3; D is perhaps TRBD1 or TRBD2 (5 bases each). Germline V lookup: CDR1 LNHDA, CDR2 SQIVND (reference sequence). This CDR3 spans 13 amino acids. V was cut by 8 bases and J by 7 bases, with 16 bases left in between. The chain's CDR3 is CASRDDSVYTQYF. The CDR3 DNA is TGTGCCAGTCGGGACGACTCGGTGTATACGCAGTATTTT.

The chain is built from TRBV7-8 and TRBJ1-2, with D perhaps TRBD1 (5 bases). This CDR3 has 14 residues. Trimming removed 5 bases from V and 2 bases from J, with 12 bases in between. The germline V gene encodes CDR1 SGHVS and CDR2 FQNEAQ. In DNA form, the CDR3 reads TGTGCCAGCAGCACAGGTTGGAGGAACTATGGCTACACCTTC. As protein: CASSTGWRNYGYTF.

This chain links TRBV19 with TRBJ1-1; D perhaps matches TRBD1 (5 bases). V was clipped by 1 base and J by 3 bases, with 9 bases between them. The length of the CDR3 is 14 residues. Germline V CDR1 and CDR2: LNHDA, SQIVND (reference sequence). The CDR3 here is CASSIVGGDTEAFF. The CDR3, as DNA: TGTGCCAGTAGTATAGTCGGGGGTGACACTGAAGCTTTCTTT.

The rearrangement joins TRBV15 to TRBJ2-3; D might be TRBD1 or TRBD2, each matching 6 bases. Germline CDR1 reads LNHNV; CDR2 reads YYDKDF (reference sequence). The CDR3 spans 18 residues. Between the trimmed V and J ends, which lost 5 bases and 0 bases, there was a span of 21 bases. As DNA, the CDR3 is TGTGCCACCAGCGCCACGGCGGGGACAATTTCTAGCACAGATACGCAGTATTTT. Translation gives CATSATAGTISSTDTQYF.

This chain joins TRBV6-5 and TRBJ2-7; 8 bases match TRBD1. V shed 0 bases and J 7 bases; nucleotides not matched to a gene: 8. The CDR3 totals 15 residues. The germline CDR1 and CDR2 sequences are MNHEY and SVGAGI. The CDR3 loop reads CASSYSITGGTEQYF. The CDR3 DNA is TGTGCCAGCAGTTACTCGATTACAGGGGGAACTGAGCAGTACTTC.

The chain has TRBV28 and TRBJ1-1; 8 bases align to TRBD1. After removal of 6 bases from V and 7 bases from J, the junction contained 4 bases not matched to a gene. The germline V gene encodes CDR1 MDHEN and CDR2 SYDVKM. The CDR3 has 12 residues. The CDR3 sequence is CASSRTGIEAFF. The CDR3 DNA sequence: TGTGCCAGCAGCCGGACAGGGATTGAAGCTTTCTTT.

The DNA for the CDR3 is TGTGCCAGCAGCTTACGCACTAGCGGGAACACAGATACGCAGTATTTT. Protein product: CASSLRTSGNTDTQYF. V and J are TRBV11-2 and TRBJ2-3, with 10 bases identical to TRBD2. CDR1 is SGHAT and CDR2 is FQNNGV in the germline V gene. V was pared by 2 bases and J by 2 bases, with 4 bases of the junction left unmatched. This CDR3 contains 16 residues. The complete variable domain, with remaining parts taken from reference TRBV11-2 and TRBJ2-3, reads EAGVAQSPRYKIIEKRQSVAFWCNPISGHATLYWYQQILGQGPKLLIQFQNNGVVDDSQLPKDRFSAERLKGVDSTLKIQPAKLEDSAVYLCASSLRTSGNTDTQYFGPGTRLTVL.